This TCR beta chain was sequenced during a study of T cell responses to AZD1222 COVID-19 vaccine. Study at large: Pooling was applied to second doses at about 4 or about 12 weeks.

Points on this clone: Its antigen is as yet unknown.

Clones were read by immunoSEQ multiplex PCR, and TCRdb kept only the in-frame ones, dropping some. The sample yields 90,000 to 120,000 clones, about nine tenths seen once. Whole-study findings and limits: Close to half of spike-specific TCRs reportedly recognize unmutated variant regions. Spike-specific TCRs gained breadth and depth after people received two AZD1222 doses. Repertoire samples came only from after the peak T cell response.

From germline, CDR1 is KGHSH and CDR2 LQKENI. The CDR3 is made up of 17 amino acids. V was cut by 5 bases and J by 2 bases, with 19 bases left in between. This sequence was found in an adult in good health. The chain couples TRBV18 to TRBJ1-3, with D maybe TRBD1 (6 bases). Material: peripheral blood, obtained on day 0 of AZD1222 vaccination. The CDR3 DNA reads TGTGCCAGCTCATCTACTACAGGGTTCGGTCCTGGAAACACCATATATTTT. Protein sequence: CASSSTTGFGPGNTIYF.